The 2 T cell receptor beta chains below were found in one sample sequenced in a study of cytomegalovirus exposure and HLA in healthy donors. Primers: 60 Vbeta forward and 13 Jbeta reverse. Only in-frame clones appear in the TCRdb table, and some are missing; sequencing was by immunoSEQ multiplex PCR. The repertoire has 150,000 to 200,000 clones, 60% to 80% of them found once; the top ten carry around 3.2%. The sample consisted of PBMCs. These receptors were collected from a man between 40 and 49 years old in good health and CMV-seronegative.

The chain joins TRBV11-1 to TRBJ1-3; the D is unclear. Trimming removed 2 bases at V and 0 bases at J, with 8 bases between. Looked up from germline, CDR1 is SGHAT and CDR2 is FQDESV (reference sequence). There are 15 residues in the CDR3. CDR3 amino acids: CASSLSRSSGNTIYF. The CDR3, as DNA: TGTGCCAGCAGCTTAAGTCGTAGCTCTGGAAACACCATATATTTT.

Points on this clone: One junction end does not reproduce the germline sequence, and a read error may be involved. The rearrangement links TRBV7-9 to TRBJ1-5, with D hard to call. Germline CDR1 is SEHNR and CDR2 is FQNEAQ (reference sequence). The CDR3 length is 16 residues. CDR3 nucleotide sequence: TGTTCCAGCAGCTTGGAGGGCGACTATAGCAATCAGCCCCAGCATTTT. Translated: CSSSLEGDYSNQPQHF.